A selection of T cell receptor beta chains follows, all from one sample in a study of T cells after yellow fever vaccination. TCRdb independently ran MiXCR on the 5' RACE reads; one entry per CDR3 protein. The profile shows 320,000 or so distinct CDR3 sequences, around 8.1% of them singletons. The sequencing here drew on PBMCs, taken about 49 days after the first yellow fever vaccination. The receptors stem from a man younger than 30 who received the YFV17D yellow fever vaccine. Both conserved end residues are part of each CDR3. The D gene is left open where the match is weak. Clone size, where shown, is once, few, many, or a class for clones that have expanded.

CDR3aa | CDR3nt | abundance | d_gene | j_gene | v_gene
CASSPLLEGKNYGYTF | TGTGCCAGCAGTCCCCTATTGGAGGGGAAGAACTATGGCTACACCTTC | . | . | TRBJ1-2 | TRBV6-1
CASTPSARPGELFF | TGTGCCAGCACCCCAAGCGCCAGGCCCGGGGAGCTGTTTTTT | . | . | TRBJ2-2 | TRBV7-2
CATSRDRRGLYGYTF | TGTGCCACCAGCAGAGATCGCAGGGGGCTTTATGGCTACACCTTC | . | TRBD1 | TRBJ1-2 | TRBV15
CASSGGLGGTYNSPLHF | TGTGCCAGCAGCGGAGGACTTGGAGGGACCTATAATTCACCCCTCCACTTT | few | . | TRBJ1-6 | TRBV7-9
CASSFAGTSVGTGELFF | TGTGCCAGCAGCTTCGCCGGGACTAGCGTAGGGACCGGGGAGCTGTTTTTT | many | TRBD2 | TRBJ2-2 | TRBV7-2
CASSLDFRETQYF | TGTGCCAGCAGCTTGGACTTCCGGGAGACCCAGTACTTC | few | . | TRBJ2-5 | TRBV5-5
CSARGPQGLETQYF | TGCAGTGCTAGAGGCCCACAGGGGTTGGAGACCCAGTACTTC | . | TRBD1 | TRBJ2-5 | TRBV20-1
CASSITGVNTEAFF | TGTGCCAGTAGTATAACGGGCGTGAACACTGAAGCTTTCTTT | few | . | TRBJ1-1 | TRBV19
CASRRDPTSNEQYF | TGCGCCAGCAGGCGCGATCCCACCTCTAACGAGCAGTACTTC | few | . | TRBJ2-7 | TRBV5-1
CASSLYGAIGSYNEQFF | TGCGCCAGCAGCTTGTATGGGGCCATAGGCTCCTACAATGAGCAGTTCTTC | few | . | TRBJ2-1 | TRBV5-1
CASSRSGAYNEQFF | TGTGCCAGCAGTAGGAGCGGGGCCTACAATGAGCAGTTCTTC | many | TRBD2 | TRBJ2-1 | TRBV7-2
CASSWDIQSNQPQHF | TGTGCCAGCAGTTGGGACATACAAAGCAATCAGCCCCAGCATTTT | few | . | TRBJ1-5 | TRBV12-3/TRBV12-4
CASSLEPGGLQETQYF | TGCGCCAGCAGCTTGGAACCAGGGGGCCTCCAAGAGACCCAGTACTTC | . | TRBD1 | TRBJ2-5 | TRBV5-1
CASVRVGNQPQHF | TGTGCCAGCGTTAGGGTTGGCAATCAGCCCCAGCATTTT | . | . | TRBJ1-5 | TRBV6-6
CACCQVLVGPNTGELFF | TGTGCCTGCTGCCAAGTATTGGTCGGGCCAAACACCGGGGAGCTGTTTTTT | . | . | TRBJ2-2 | TRBV3-1
CASSPSLRPGANVLTF | TGTGCCAGCTCACCAAGCCTTAGACCTGGGGCCAACGTCCTGACTTTC | few | . | TRBJ2-6 | TRBV18
CASESHMGEQFF | TGTGCCAGCGAAAGTCATATGGGTGAGCAGTTCTTC | many | . | TRBJ2-1 | TRBV7-9
CASSLGGGRELFF | TGTGCCAGCAGCTTAGGGGGGGGCCGGGAGCTGTTTTTT | many | . | TRBJ2-2 | TRBV7-2
CSAYEQFF | TGCAGTGCCTATGAGCAGTTCTTC | many | . | TRBJ2-1 | TRBV20-1
CATSPRTSGRKGDTQYF | TGTGCCACCAGCCCAAGGACTAGCGGGCGCAAGGGAGATACGCAGTATTTT | few | TRBD2 | TRBJ2-3 | TRBV15
CAWIEVGAGYNSPLHF | TGTGCCTGGATTGAGGTGGGGGCTGGGTATAATTCACCCCTCCACTTT | . | . | TRBJ1-6 | TRBV30
CASSLGGGGNQAQHF | TGTGCCAGCAGCCTTGGGGGAGGAGGGAATCAAGCCCAGCATTTT | few | . | TRBJ1-5 | TRBV11-2
CASSRGQGFDGYTF | TGTGCCAGCTCACGGGGACAGGGGTTCGATGGCTACACCTTC | . | TRBD1 | TRBJ1-2 | TRBV18
CASSYSLNEQFF | TGTGCCAGCAGTTACAGCCTCAATGAGCAGTTCTTC | few | . | TRBJ2-1 | TRBV6-5
CASSPEGAGRTGELFF | TGCGCCAGCAGCCCTGAGGGAGCGGGGCGCACCGGGGAGCTGTTTTTT | . | TRBD2 | TRBJ2-2 | TRBV5-1
CASSFEMEGKTQYF | TGCGCCAGCAGCTTTGAGATGGAGGGGAAGACCCAGTACTTC | many | . | TRBJ2-5 | TRBV5-1
CASSWTVGSQPQHF | TGTGCCAGCAGCTGGACAGTCGGGTCTCAGCCCCAGCATTTT | . | . | TRBJ1-5 | TRBV6-1
CASSQGAGAYGYTF | TGCGCCAGCAGCCAAGGGGCAGGGGCCTACGGCTACACCTTC | . | . | TRBJ1-2 | TRBV4-1
CAITGQFNTEAFF | TGTGCCATCACTGGACAGTTTAACACTGAAGCTTTCTTT | many | . | TRBJ1-1 | TRBV10-3
CASSRDRREKLFF | TGTGCCAGCAGCCGGGATAGGCGGGAAAAACTGTTTTTT | . | . | TRBJ1-4 | TRBV7-2
CASSELGLSGNIQYF | TGTGCCAGCAGCGAGCTAGGACTATCAGGGAACATTCAGTACTTC | . | . | TRBJ2-4 | TRBV27
CSGLQGQGASGTEAFF | TGCAGCGGCCTCCAGGGACAGGGGGCATCGGGCACTGAAGCTTTCTTT | . | TRBD1 | TRBJ1-1 | TRBV29-1
CASSSGGASTDTQYF | TGTGCCAGCTCTAGCGGGGGCGCCTCCACAGATACGCAGTATTTT | few | TRBD2 | TRBJ2-3 | TRBV7-2
CASSPRDRGNNEQFF | TGTGCCAGCAGTCCCCGGGACAGGGGTAACAATGAGCAGTTCTTC | few | TRBD1 | TRBJ2-1 | TRBV12-3/TRBV12-4
CASSSLANTIYF | TGTGCCAGCAGCTCCCTGGCAAACACCATATATTTT | few | . | TRBJ1-3 | TRBV7-9
CSAKDRTSGNTIYF | TGCAGTGCTAAAGACAGGACCTCTGGAAACACCATATATTTT | many | . | TRBJ1-3 | TRBV20-1
CASSLNAPNEQFF | TGTGCCAGCAGTTTAAATGCGCCGAATGAGCAGTTCTTC | few | . | TRBJ2-1 | TRBV12-3/TRBV12-4
CASSPLWGYTF | TGTGCCAGCAGCCCCCTTTGGGGCTACACCTTC | few | . | TRBJ1-2 | TRBV7-2
CASSPDSTYGYTF | TGTGCCAGCAGCCCGGACAGCACCTATGGCTACACCTTC | many | . | TRBJ1-2 | TRBV11-2
CASSPPRGEPQGANTGELFF | TGTGCCAGCTCACCCCCGCGCGGGGAACCACAGGGAGCGAACACCGGGGAGCTGTTTTTT | few | . | TRBJ2-2 | TRBV18
CASSLARQINEKLFF | TGTGCCAGCAGCTTAGCACGCCAGATTAATGAAAAACTGTTTTTT | . | . | TRBJ1-4 | TRBV7-2
CASTGLASNNEQFF | TGTGCCAGCACCGGACTAGCGAGTAACAATGAGCAGTTCTTC | few | TRBD2 | TRBJ2-1 | TRBV6-2/TRBV6-3
CASSSLTSGGAGEQFF | TGTGCCAGCAGCTCCTTGACTAGCGGGGGGGCCGGTGAGCAGTTCTTC | . | TRBD2 | TRBJ2-1 | TRBV7-4
CASSLGARGGETQYF | TGTGCCAGCAGCTTAGGAGCCAGGGGAGGAGAGACCCAGTACTTC | . | . | TRBJ2-5 | TRBV11-2